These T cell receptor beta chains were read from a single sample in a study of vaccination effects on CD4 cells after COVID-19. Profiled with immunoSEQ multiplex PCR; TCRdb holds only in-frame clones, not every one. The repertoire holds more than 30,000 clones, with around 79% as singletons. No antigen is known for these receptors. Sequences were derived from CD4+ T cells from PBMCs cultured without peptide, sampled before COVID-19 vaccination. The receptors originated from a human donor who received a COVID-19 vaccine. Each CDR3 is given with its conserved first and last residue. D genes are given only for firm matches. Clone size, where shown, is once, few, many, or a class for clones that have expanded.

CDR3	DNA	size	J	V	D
CASSNTGLEAFF	TGTGCCAGCTCAAACACAGGACTTGAAGCTTTCTTT	few	TRBJ1-1	TRBV18	.
CASSARGLGGYNEQFF	TGTGCCAGCAGTGCAAGGGGACTTGGGGGCTACAATGAGCAGTTCTTC	.	TRBJ2-1	TRBV6-1	.
CASSLEGGTNTGELFF	TGCGCCAGCAGCTTGGAAGGAGGGACGAACACCGGGGAGCTGTTTTTT	.	TRBJ2-2	TRBV5-1	.
CASRRGGKETQYF	TGTGCCAGCAGGCGAGGGGGGAAGGAGACCCAGTACTTC	.	TRBJ2-5	TRBV27	.
CASSHPPDRVSSPLHF	TGTGCCAGCAGCCATCCCCCGGACAGGGTTAGTTCACCCCTCCACTTT	few	TRBJ1-6	TRBV16	TRBD1
CASSLAGGSYGYTF	TGTGCCAGCAGTCTCGCGGGGGGGTCCTATGGCTACACCTTC	.	TRBJ1-2	TRBV6-2/TRBV6-3	.
CASSPEEFSPLHF	TGTGCCAGCAGCCCAGAGGAGTTTTCACCCCTCCACTTT	.	TRBJ1-6	TRBV7-9	.
CASRRSGTDSYEQYF	TGTGCCAGCAGAAGAAGTGGGACTGACTCCTACGAGCAGTACTTC	.	TRBJ2-7	TRBV6-6	.
CASRGWGQGDTEAFF	TGCGCCAGCAGGGGTTGGGGACAGGGGGACACTGAAGCTTTCTTT	.	TRBJ1-1	TRBV10-2	TRBD1
CAGGAETQYF	TGTGCCGGGGGGGCCGAGACCCAGTACTTC	.	TRBJ2-5	TRBV2	.
CASSQVTSSGANVLTF	TGTGCCAGCAGCCAAGTAACTAGCTCTGGGGCCAACGTCCTGACTTTC	.	TRBJ2-6	TRBV3-1/TRBV3-2	.
CASSLEGGRTIEAFF	TGTGCCAGCAGCTTGGAAGGGGGCAGAACAATTGAAGCTTTCTTT	.	TRBJ1-1	TRBV5-8	TRBD1
CASSFYGNTEAFF	TGTGCCAGCAGCTTCTACGGGAACACTGAAGCTTTCTTT	.	TRBJ1-1	TRBV5-8	.
CASSFQGRGETQYF	TGTGCCAGCAGCTTTCAGGGGCGGGGGGAGACCCAGTACTTC	.	TRBJ2-5	TRBV7-2	.
CASSLTAGNTEAFF	TGTGCCAGCAGTTTGACCGCGGGGAACACTGAAGCTTTCTTT	.	TRBJ1-1	TRBV7-2	.
CAWRDSYEQYF	TGTGCCTGGAGGGACAGTTACGAGCAGTACTTC	few	TRBJ2-7	TRBV30	.
CASSPGGKATNEKLFF	TGTGCCAGCAGCCCAGGGGGCAAGGCAACTAATGAAAAACTGTTTTTT	.	TRBJ1-4	TRBV7-2	TRBD1
CASSEGTGDNQPQHF	TGTGCCAGCAGCGAGGGGACGGGTGACAATCAGCCCCAGCATTTT	.	TRBJ1-5	TRBV9	.
CASSLVTGDVYEQYF	TGTGCCAGCAGCTTAGTGACAGGGGACGTCTACGAGCAGTACTTC	.	TRBJ2-7	TRBV7-2	TRBD1
CASSSDRNNQPQHF	TGTGCCAGCAGCTCGGACCGGAACAATCAGCCCCAGCATTTT	.	TRBJ1-5	TRBV7-2	.
CASRVRSGANVLTF	TGTGCCAGCAGGGTGAGGTCTGGGGCCAACGTCCTGACTTTC	.	TRBJ2-6	TRBV7-8	.
CASSSPSYEQYF	TGTGCCAGCAGTTCTCCCTCCTACGAGCAGTACTTC	few	TRBJ2-7	TRBV12-3/TRBV12-4	.
CASSPGTVSSYEQYF	TGTGCCAGCTCACCGGGGACCGTTAGCTCCTACGAGCAGTACTTC	.	TRBJ2-7	TRBV18	.
CATSDGTLIEQFF	TGTGCCACCTCTGACGGGACCCTAATCGAGCAGTTCTTC	.	TRBJ2-1	TRBV24-1	.
CASSPRQETQYF	TGCGCCAGCAGTCCTCGGCAAGAGACCCAGTACTTC	.	TRBJ2-5	TRBV10-2	.
CASSPAVPTNEKLFF	TGCGCCAGCAGCCCGGCCGTGCCAACTAATGAAAAACTGTTTTTT	once	TRBJ1-4	TRBV4-3	.
CASSPWGPAGADNEQFF	TGTGCCAGCAGCCCATGGGGCCCAGCGGGAGCTGACAATGAGCAGTTCTTC	.	TRBJ2-1	TRBV21-1	.
CASSLGQGSDTQYF	TGCGCCAGCAGCTTGGGTCAGGGGTCAGATACGCAGTATTTT	.	TRBJ2-3	TRBV5-1	.
CASSLAGLGSPLHF	TGCGCCAGCAGCTTGGCAGGGTTGGGTTCACCCCTCCACTTT	few	TRBJ1-6	TRBV5-1	.
CASSLASGSPLHF	TGTGCCAGCAGCTTGGCTAGCGGCTCACCCCTCCACTTT	medium-sized	TRBJ1-6	TRBV5-6	.
CASSQDRAGEQYF	TGCGCCAGCAGCCAAGATCGGGCAGGTGAGCAGTACTTC	few	TRBJ2-7	TRBV4-3	.
CASSPVGTADSYNSPLHF	TGTGCCAGCAGCCCCGTGGGGACAGCTGATTCCTATAATTCACCCCTCCACTTT	.	TRBJ1-6	TRBV5-4	TRBD1
CASRDYSVGETQYF	TGTGCCAGCAGGGATTATAGTGTCGGAGAGACCCAGTACTTC	.	TRBJ2-5	TRBV7-9	.
CASSPFKTTELFF	TGCGCCAGCAGCCCGTTCAAAACGACGGAACTGTTTTTT	.	TRBJ1-4	TRBV4-1	.
CAWMGTALAYYGYTF	TGTGCCTGGATGGGGACAGCCCTCGCATATTATGGCTACACCTTC	.	TRBJ1-2	TRBV30	TRBD1
CASSQPRDEQYF	TGTGCCAGCAGTCAGCCCAGGGACGAGCAGTACTTC	.	TRBJ2-7	TRBV11-2	.
CASSVNNYGYTF	TGTGCCAGCAGTGTGAATAACTATGGCTACACCTTC	.	TRBJ1-2	TRBV25-1	.
CASGSAPGRQISYEQYF	TGTGCTAGTGGTTCAGCCCCGGGGCGTCAGATTTCCTACGAGCAGTACTTC	.	TRBJ2-7	TRBV12-5	.
CASSPGTPGGDEQYF	TGTGCCAGCAGCCCCGGGACACCGGGAGGGGACGAGCAGTACTTC	.	TRBJ2-7	TRBV6-2/TRBV6-3	TRBD2
CASRDDRGRRNTGELFF	TGTGCCAGCAGAGATGACCGCGGACGGCGGAACACCGGGGAGCTGTTTTTT	.	TRBJ2-2	TRBV2	.
CASTPGQGRNQPQHF	TGTGCCAGCACCCCGGGACAGGGCCGTAATCAGCCCCAGCATTTT	.	TRBJ1-5	TRBV6-5	TRBD1
CASTLRGFGYTF	TGTGCCAGCACCCTCAGGGGTTTCGGCTACACCTTC	once	TRBJ1-2	TRBV28	.
CASSPGTGGGNTEAFF	TGTGCCAGCAGCCCCGGGACAGGGGGTGGGAACACTGAAGCTTTCTTT	few	TRBJ1-1	TRBV4-2	TRBD1
CASSRRTGPPMNTEAFF	TGTGCCAGCAGTCGAAGGACAGGGCCCCCCATGAACACTGAAGCTTTCTTT	.	TRBJ1-1	TRBV25-1	TRBD1
CASSPRVGEAKNIQYF	TGTGCCAGTAGTCCCCGGGTAGGGGAAGCCAAAAACATTCAGTACTTC	.	TRBJ2-4	TRBV19	.
CASSHQAGFGNEQFF	TGTGCCAGCAGTCACCAGGCGGGGTTCGGCAATGAGCAGTTCTTC	.	TRBJ2-1	TRBV27	.
CASSFLPSLGITQYF	TGTGCCAGCAGCTTTTTGCCCTCCCTAGGGATTACGCAGTATTTT	.	TRBJ2-3	TRBV7-2	.
CASSPVGGQPYEQYF	TGTGCCAGCAGCCCGGTGGGGGGTCAGCCCTACGAGCAGTACTTC	.	TRBJ2-7	TRBV5-6	.
CASSSQGGGIGSPLHF	TGTGCCAGCAGCTCACAAGGGGGAGGGATCGGGTCACCCCTCCACTTT	few	TRBJ1-6	TRBV9	.
CASSPTPSTDTQYF	TGTGCCAGCAGCCCGACACCAAGCACAGATACGCAGTATTTT	.	TRBJ2-3	TRBV7-2	.
CASSVQRTNQPQHF	TGTGCCAGCAGTGTGCAACGGACAAATCAGCCCCAGCATTTT	.	TRBJ1-5	TRBV2	.
CASSAPPVREMRETQYF	TGTGCCAGCAGCGCTCCTCCCGTGAGGGAGATGAGGGAGACCCAGTACTTC	few	TRBJ2-5	TRBV9	.
CASSQTQAPGYEQYF	TGTGCCAGCAGCCAAACACAGGCGCCAGGGTACGAGCAGTACTTC	.	TRBJ2-7	TRBV3-1/TRBV3-2	.
CASSPILTGKDYGYTF	TGTGCCAGCTCACCGATCCTGACAGGGAAGGACTATGGCTACACCTTC	.	TRBJ1-2	TRBV18	TRBD1